A selection of T cell receptor beta chains follows, all from one sample in a study of cytomegalovirus exposure and HLA in healthy donors. Some clones are missing from TCRdb's copy, which holds only in-frame ones; the method was immunoSEQ multiplex PCR. The sample lists tens of thousands of clones, 91% seen once, with about 3% in the top ten. Sequencing input: PBMCs. These receptors all come from a man aged 18-30 years in good health and CMV-seronegative. Both conserved end residues are trimmed from each CDR3. Each record gives: V gene, J gene, CDR3 protein.

TRBV4-3,TRBJ2-1,ASSLKPGGTYNEQF
TRBV28,TRBJ1-2,ASSFTIEPGARYGYT
TRBV11-2,TRBJ1-1,ASSLRGTEAF
TRBV7-9,TRBJ2-1,ASSSKLAGGMNEQF
TRBV9,TRBJ1-4,ASSVQQGFNEKLF
TRBV7-7,TRBJ2-3,ASSLASVSDTQY
TRBV4-3,TRBJ2-4,ASSNREAKNIQY
TRBV6-5,TRBJ1-2,ASSRGLVYGYT
TRBV7-2,TRBJ2-1,ASSLGGYEQF
TRBV27,TRBJ2-7,ASRGQVYYEQY
TRBV6-5,TRBJ2-1,ASKWGTSGTHEQF
TRBV15,TRBJ1-1,ATSRRGTDTEAF
TRBV4-3,TRBJ2-5,ASSQDHRLAGGPGETQY
TRBV25-1,TRBJ2-2,ASGALKREGTGELF
TRBV28,TRBJ1-2,ASSFPIGDINYGYT
TRBV5-1,TRBJ1-4,ASSPGQTYEKLF
TRBV7-9,TRBJ1-1,ASARGEQGGAF
TRBV7-9,TRBJ1-1,ASSRTGTGDTEAF
TRBV30,TRBJ2-7,AWSRLAGGEQY
TRBV5-1,TRBJ2-2,ASTVRQINTGELF
TRBV11-2,TRBJ1-1,ASSLEGWTGTTEAF
TRBV19,TRBJ2-2,ATSQGAYTGELF